This T cell receptor beta chain was documented in a study of T cell responses to AZD1222 COVID-19 vaccine. The trim removed 4 bases at V and 6 bases at J, leaving 10 bases unmatched. Germline CDR1 and CDR2: SGHRS and YFSETQ. This CDR3 comprises 16 residues. Using immunoSEQ multiplex PCR, the repertoire was profiled, and TCRdb retains in-frame clones only, with some absent. The sample carries about 55,000 clones, around nine tenths recorded once. Whole-study findings and limits: The donor group comprised mostly white British people and more females; the analysis possibly underestimated clonal diversity. Repertoires in all cases were sampled only once the peak T cell response had passed.

A few counts support this clone. The antigen is not known. The receptor comes from an adult in good health. The chain carries TRBV5-1 and TRBJ2-2, with 9 positions matching TRBD1. The specimen was peripheral blood, collected on day 0 of AZD1222 vaccination. CDR3 amino acids: CASSPDGTGFPGELFF. For the CDR3, the DNA is TGCGCCAGCAGCCCGGATGGGACAGGGTTTCCCGGGGAGCTGTTTTTT.